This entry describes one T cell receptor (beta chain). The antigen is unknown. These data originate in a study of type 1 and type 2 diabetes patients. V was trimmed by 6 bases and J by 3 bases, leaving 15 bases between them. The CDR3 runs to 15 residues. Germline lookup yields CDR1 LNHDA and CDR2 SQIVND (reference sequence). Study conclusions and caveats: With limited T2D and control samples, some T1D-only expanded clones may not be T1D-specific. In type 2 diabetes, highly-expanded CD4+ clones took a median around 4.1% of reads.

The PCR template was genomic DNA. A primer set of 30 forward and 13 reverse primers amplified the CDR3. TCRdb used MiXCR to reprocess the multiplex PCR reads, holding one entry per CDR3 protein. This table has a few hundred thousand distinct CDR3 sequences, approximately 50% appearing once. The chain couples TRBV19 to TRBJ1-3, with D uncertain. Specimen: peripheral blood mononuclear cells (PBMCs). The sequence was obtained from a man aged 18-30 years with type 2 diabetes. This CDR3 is CASRGTGTIGNTIYF. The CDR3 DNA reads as TGTGCCAGTAGGGGTACGGGAACCATTGGAAACACCATATATTTT.